Sequencing of this T cell receptor beta chain was carried out in a study of T cell responses to AZD1222 COVID-19 vaccine. The count of this clone is one. Its antigen is unidentified. Germline-derived CDR1 and CDR2 are GTSNPN and SVGIG (reference sequence). CDR3 size: 14 residues. Trimming cost V 2 bases and J 9 bases, with 14 bases left between them. Measured with immunoSEQ multiplex PCR; TCRdb has only the in-frame clones, and not every one. Among some 140,000 clones listed, approximately 93% were seen once. Whole-study results and caveats: Among the donors, most were white British and more were female, and clonal diversity was possibly underestimated.

The material sequenced was peripheral blood, taken on day 0 of AZD1222 vaccination. This rearrangement joins TRBV30 to TRBJ1-6; D might be TRBD1 (5 bases). This clonotype was sampled from an adult in good health. CDR3 sequence (DNA): TGTGCCTGGAGTCCGACGGGTGGGGGTTCACCCCTCCACTTT. Translated, it gives CAWSPTGGGSPLHF.